This T cell receptor beta chain was found in a study of cytomegalovirus exposure and HLA in healthy donors. The donors belonged to the roughly 110-subject validation cohort, separate from the roughly 670-subject first cohort. Sequencing was performed with immunoSEQ multiplex PCR; in TCRdb, only in-frame clones are kept and a portion is missing. Counted here are roughly 150,000 clones, about 89% occurring once; the ten biggest clones make up around 3.4%. Germline V gives CDR1 GTSNPN, CDR2 SVGIG (reference sequence). The V end was cut by 2 bases, the J end by 2 bases, with 14 bases between. CDR3 length: 15 residues.

The clonotype comes from a woman aged 18-29 years in good health and CMV-seropositive. The sequenced sample was PBMCs. V usage is TRBV30 and J usage is TRBJ2-3; weak D call: TRBD2 (6 bases). As DNA, the CDR3 is TGTGCCTGGAGTCCCTTTAGCGGAATCACAGATACGCAGTATTTT. This sequence encodes CAWSPFSGITDTQYF.